Listed below are T cell receptor beta chains from one sample, sequenced in a study of T cells after yellow fever vaccination. TCRdb reprocessed the 5' RACE reads via MiXCR and lists one record per CDR3 protein. The sample carries around 400,000 distinct CDR3 sequences, around a tenth recorded once. This specimen was PBMCs, taken on the day of the first yellow fever vaccination. The receptors shown here come from a man in his late teens or twenties who received the YFV17D yellow fever vaccine. The CDR3 runs from the conserved cysteine through the conserved F or W. D genes are given only for firm matches. A row's size may be missing; if present it is once, few, many or a size class.

CDR3nt	CDR3aa	v_gene	abundance	j_gene	d_gene
TGCAGCGTGGAGGGGGGGGACACCGGGGAGCTGTTTTTT	CSVEGGDTGELFF	TRBV29-1	.	TRBJ2-2	.
TGTGCCAGCAGTCCCAGGGAGCAAACCTCCTATAATTCACCCCTCCACTTT	CASSPREQTSYNSPLHF	TRBV27	.	TRBJ1-6	.
TGTGCCAGCAGCTTAAGGACAGGGGGCAGAGATACGCAGTATTTT	CASSLRTGGRDTQYF	TRBV9	.	TRBJ2-3	TRBD1
TGCGCCAGCAGCTCTGGGGGGACAGTGAACACCGGGGAGCTGTTTTTT	CASSSGGTVNTGELFF	TRBV5-1	few	TRBJ2-2	.
TGTGCCAGCAGCTTATTGGGGGGGGTTATGAATGAGCAGTTCTTC	CASSLLGGVMNEQFF	TRBV5-5	.	TRBJ2-1	TRBD2
TGTGCCTGGAGTTGGACAGGGGCTGACGAGACCCAGTACTTC	CAWSWTGADETQYF	TRBV30	.	TRBJ2-5	TRBD1
TGTGCCAGCAGCTCCGGCTATCCAGGGGGCAATCAGCCCCAGCATTTT	CASSSGYPGGNQPQHF	TRBV7-2	.	TRBJ1-5	.
TGCAGTGCTAGACGGGACCCCTACGAGCAGTACTTC	CSARRDPYEQYF	TRBV20-1	few	TRBJ2-7	.
TGTGCCAGCAGCTCCCACGGACTGCCAGTCGGGGGTGTCCGGCAGTTCTTC	CASSSHGLPVGGVRQFF	TRBV14	.	TRBJ2-1	.
TGTGCCAGCAGCCGAGATCTTCCGGGGACCGGACACACCATATATTTT	CASSRDLPGTGHTIYF	TRBV4-2	.	TRBJ1-3	.
TGCGCCAGCAGTTTTCCCTTCGGCGAGAACACTGAAGCTTTCTTT	CASSFPFGENTEAFF	TRBV5-1	.	TRBJ1-1	.
TGTGCCAGCAGTGACGGGGGGGCCTCAGATACGCAGTATTTT	CASSDGGASDTQYF	TRBV6-4	many	TRBJ2-3	.
TGTGCCACGAGCGAGGCGGGGGTTGGGGATACGCAGTATTTT	CATSEAGVGDTQYF	TRBV10-3	few	TRBJ2-3	TRBD2
TGCGCCAGCAGCCCAGCTGGGCAGGGGGGTTACAATGAGCAGTTCTTC	CASSPAGQGGYNEQFF	TRBV5-1	many	TRBJ2-1	.
TGTGCCAGCAGCCCGACCTCGGGGGCGTGGCAGTACTTC	CASSPTSGAWQYF	TRBV7-2	few	TRBJ2-7	.
TGTGCCAGCAGTTTGTCAGGGCGGGGGCCTGGGCTTGAGACCCAGTACTTC	CASSLSGRGPGLETQYF	TRBV27	.	TRBJ2-5	.
TGCGCCAGCAGCTTGGGGACTAGCGGGGTCTCCTACGAGCAGTACTTC	CASSLGTSGVSYEQYF	TRBV5-1	many	TRBJ2-7	TRBD2
TGCAGTGCTAACTCTGATGGCTACACCTTC	CSANSDGYTF	TRBV20-1	.	TRBJ1-2	.
TGCAGTGCTAGACAACCCGCGAACACCGGGGAGCTGTTTTTT	CSARQPANTGELFF	TRBV20-1	many	TRBJ2-2	.
TGCAGTGCTAGAGTTCCGGGAGATACGCAGTATTTT	CSARVPGDTQYF	TRBV20-1	few	TRBJ2-3	.
TGCGCCAGCAGACCCGGACTAGCGGCGGGTGAGCAGTACTTC	CASRPGLAAGEQYF	TRBV5-1	many	TRBJ2-7	TRBD2
TGCAGTGCTAGCGGGGGGTACAATGAGCAGTTCTTC	CSASGGYNEQFF	TRBV20-1	.	TRBJ2-1	TRBD2
TGCGCCAGCAGCCAAGATTCGGAAACTGGGACCCAGTACTTC	CASSQDSETGTQYF	TRBV4-1	few	TRBJ2-5	.
TGTGCCAGCAGTCCCCAGACAGGGGGCGATTTGGAGACCCAGTACTTC	CASSPQTGGDLETQYF	TRBV27	few	TRBJ2-5	TRBD1